Below are 21 T cell receptor beta chains sequenced from a single sample in a study of blood T cells in healthy people across ages. Sample-barcoded 5' priming and a J-beta primer mix drove a second PCR of roughly 7 to 11 cycles. TCRdb recomputed calls from the 5' RACE reads with MiXCR, one row per CDR3 protein. The table lists approximately 1.5 million distinct CDR3 sequences, 34% of them singletons. The material sequenced was blood. These TCRs come from a woman aged 25-40 years in good health.

In regard to this clonotype: One junction end does not reproduce the germline sequence, and a read error may be involved. The rearrangement uses TRBV12-3 or TRBV12-4 and TRBJ2-6; 10 nucleotides match TRBD2. There are 17 residues in the CDR3. The CDR3 here is CASGLIAGGSGANVLTF. DNA of the CDR3: TGTGCCAGCGGTTTAATAGCGGGAGGCTCTGGGGCCAACGTCCTGACTTTC.

A few counts support this clonotype. This rearrangement joins TRBV13 to TRBJ1-5, with D hard to call. The CDR3 runs 12 residues. Germline V CDR1 and CDR2: PRHDT, FYEKMQ (reference sequence). V dropped 5 bases and J dropped 8 bases, with 10 bases sitting between them. In DNA, the CDR3 is TGTGCCAGCAGCCAAAACGGAAAGCCCCAGCATTTT. Translated: CASSQNGKPQHF. Looking up the rest from reference TRBV13 and TRBJ1-5 gives the full variable domain: AAGVIQSPRHLIKEKRETATLKCYPIPRHDTVYWYQQGPGQDPQFLISFYEKMQSDKGSIPDRFSAQQFSDYHSELNMSSLELGDSALYFCASSQNGKPQHFGDGTRLSIL.

Details on this clonotype: This may arise from a read error, as a much more abundant clone is one base away. The chain employs TRBV6-5 and TRBJ2-7; 10 positions agree with TRBD1. Germline lookup yields CDR1 MNHEY and CDR2 SVGAGI. This CDR3 region has 15 residues. CDR3 nucleotides: TGTGCCGGCAGTAACGACGGGACAGGGGTAGAGGAGCAGTACTTC. Amino acids: CAGSNDGTGVEEQYF.

This clonotype was found a few times. The chain combines TRBV6-2 or TRBV6-3 with TRBJ2-3, with a possible D match to TRBD2 (6 bases). The CDR3 contains 16 residues. The V and J ends lost 4 bases and 2 bases respectively, with 16 bases between them. CDR1 and CDR2 (germline): MNHEY, SVGEGT. In nucleotides, the CDR3 is TGTGCCAGCAGTTTCCGACAGTCGGGGGTCACAGATACGCAGTATTTT. This encodes CASSFRQSGVTDTQYF.

The genes are TRBV6-2 or TRBV6-3 and TRBJ1-4, with D maybe TRBD1 (5 bases). Trimming cost V 0 bases and J 7 bases, with 12 bases left between them. The length of the CDR3 is 15 residues. Germline V gene sequence: CDR1 MNHEY, CDR2 SVGEGT. The CDR3 is CASSYSRGIREKLFF. For the CDR3, the DNA is TGTGCCAGCAGTTACTCCCGGGGGATACGTGAAAAACTGTTTTTT.

This clonotype was detected a few times. The chain employs TRBV14 and TRBJ1-6; TRBD1 might be the D (5 bases). CDR3 size: 13 residues. Per germline, CDR1 SGHDN and CDR2 FVKESK. V lost 5 bases and J lost 4, with 6 bases in between. The CDR3 protein is CASSRQYNSPLHF. CDR3 bases: TGTGCCAGCAGCAGACAGTATAATTCACCCCTCCACTTT.

This clonotype appeared a few times. The chain has TRBV20-1 and TRBJ2-5; D might be TRBD1 or TRBD2, each matching 6 bases. Germline loops: CDR1 DFQATT, CDR2 SNEGSKA (reference sequence). The CDR3 is 14 residues long. Trimming removed 6 bases at V and 2 bases at J, with 16 bases between. CDR3 amino acids: CSANTQGGQETQYF. CDR3 coding DNA: TGCAGTGCGAACACACAGGGAGGTCAAGAGACCCAGTACTTC.

This clonotype occurred once. The CDR3 DNA follows: TGCGCCAGCAGCCAACCCCTAGGGCGGGGGGGTATCAATGAGCAGTTCTTC. The encoded protein is CASSQPLGRGGINEQFF. This chain connects TRBV4-1 to TRBJ2-1, with 9 bases fitting TRBD2. V lost 2 bases to trimming and J lost 6 bases; unmatched junction nucleotides: 11. This CDR3 spans 17 amino acids. Germline values: CDR1 MGHRA, CDR2 YSYEKL.

This clonotype was observed a few times. The chain carries TRBV7-8 and TRBJ2-7; D gene ambiguous. This CDR3 contains 14 residues. Trimming cost V 7 bases and J 0 bases, with 13 bases left between them. Germline CDR1 and CDR2: SGHVS and FQNEAQ. CDR3 nucleotides: TGTGCCAGCAAAAGGGATCGCGGCTCCTACGAGCAGTACTTC. It translates to CASKRDRGSYEQYF.

This clonotype was seen more than once but under ten times. V gene TRBV6-2 or TRBV6-3 combines with J gene TRBJ1-2; D uncertain. Germline V gives CDR1 MNHEY, CDR2 SVGEGT. This CDR3 is 16 amino acids long. V dropped 3 bases and J dropped 6 bases, with 20 bases sitting between them. This CDR3 reads CASSYLNQLTTHGYTF. CDR3 nucleotides: TGTGCCAGCAGTTATCTCAACCAACTAACAACGCATGGCTACACCTTC.

This clonotype was recorded a few times. The CDR3 nucleotides are TGTGCCAGCAGTGCTGTGGGTAGCTCCTACGAGCAGTACTTC. Residues: CASSAVGSSYEQYF. The chain combines TRBV6-1 with TRBJ2-7, with D unresolved. Trimming took off 4 bases at V and 0 bases at J, with 10 bases between the two ends. Germline-derived CDR1 and CDR2 are MNHNS and SASEGT. This CDR3 spans 14 amino acids.

In this sample, this clonotype turned up a few times. A much larger clone is a single base away; this may be a read error. The chain couples TRBV15 to TRBJ2-3; possible D gene TRBD2, 5 bases. Trimming removed 0 bases at V and 1 base at J, with 5 bases between. CDR1 and CDR2 (germline): LNHNV, YYDKDF (reference sequence). The CDR3 has 14 residues. CDR3 amino acids: CATSRDSGTDTQYF. CDR3 coding DNA: TGTGCCACCAGCAGAGATAGCGGCACAGATACGCAGTATTTT.

This clonotype was counted only a few times. The chain joins TRBV6-1 to TRBJ2-3; unclear D gene. CDR1 MNHNS and CDR2 SASEGT come from the germline V gene. This CDR3 has 15 residues. V lost 2 bases, J lost 0 bases, and 9 bases lay in between. This CDR3 reads CASSETDSSTDTQYF. DNA of the CDR3: TGTGCCAGCAGTGAAACAGATTCTAGCACAGATACGCAGTATTTT.

The V gene is TRBV28, the J gene TRBJ2-5; TRBD1 is a possible D gene (6 bases). Between the trimmed V and J ends, which lost 7 bases and 11 bases, there was a span of 14 bases. Germline values: CDR1 MDHEN, CDR2 SYDVKM. The CDR3 sequence is 11 residues long. The CDR3 DNA sequence: TGTGCCAGCAACCAGGGGTTCAAGCAGTACTTC. It encodes CASNQGFKQYF.

This clonotype occurred many times. The chain uses TRBV5-1 and TRBJ2-7; 10 nucleotides line up with TRBD1. The CDR3 has 14 amino acids. Trimming at V came to 4 bases and at J to 4 bases, leaving 5 bases not matched to a gene. Germline values: CDR1 SGHRS, CDR2 YFSETQ. CDR3 region: CASSLGQGGYEQYF. CDR3 coding DNA: TGCGCCAGCAGCCTAGGACAGGGGGGGTACGAGCAGTACTTC.

There are a few counts of this clonotype. The CDR3 nucleotides read TGTGCCAGCAGCTCCACAGGGTCCCTCTTGAACACTGAAGCTTTCTTT. Encoded protein: CASSSTGSLLNTEAFF. This chain connects TRBV7-9 to TRBJ1-1, with a possible D match to TRBD1 (6 bases). V was clipped by 4 bases and J by 0 bases, with 15 bases between them. CDR1 and CDR2 from the germline V gene are SEHNR and FQNEAQ (reference sequence). This CDR3 region has 16 residues.

This clonotype was counted a few times. CDR3 coding DNA: TGTGCCAGCAGCTGGGAGGGGAGGTCACCCCTCCACTTT. Translated, it gives CASSWEGRSPLHF. The chain has TRBV7-9 and TRBJ1-6; weak D call: TRBD1 (5 bases). The CDR3 is 13 residues long. The germline CDR1 and CDR2 sequences are SEHNR and FQNEAQ (reference sequence). The ends were cut back, 4 bases at V and 10 bases at J, with 11 bases in the middle. Filled out from reference TRBV7-9 and TRBJ1-6, the complete variable domain reads DTGVSQNPRHKITKRGQNVTFRCDPISEHNRLYWYRQTLGQGPEFLTYFQNEAQLEKSRLLSDRFSAERPKGSFSTLEIQRTEQGDSAMYLCASSWEGRSPLHFGNGTRLTVT.

This CDR3 is CASSQAPLSNYGYTF. CDR3 DNA: TGCGCCAGCAGCCAAGCCCCTCTCTCTAACTATGGCTACACCTTC. V gene TRBV4-1 combines with J gene TRBJ1-2, with no clear D. Germline V gene data show CDR1 as MGHRA and CDR2 as YSYEKL. The CDR3 sequence is 15 residues long. Trimming took off 1 base at V and 0 bases at J, with 9 bases between the two ends.

The chain couples TRBV20-1 to TRBJ2-7; 7 nucleotides line up with TRBD1. The CDR3 sequence is 17 residues long. Trimming took 0 bases from V and 4 from J; bases not matched to a gene: 15. CDR1 DFQATT and CDR2 SNEGSKA come from the germline V gene (reference sequence). The DNA for the CDR3 is TGCAGTGCTAGAGACCCTACCCCCAACAGGGGTGGATACGAGCAGTACTTC. Protein sequence: CSARDPTPNRGGYEQYF.

This clonotype showed up just a few times. The chain couples TRBV20-1 to TRBJ2-3; D possibly corresponds to TRBD2 (6 bases). Trimming took 7 bases from V and 2 from J, leaving 16 bases between them. The CDR3 is 14 residues long. Germline assignment: CDR1 DFQATT and CDR2 SNEGSKA (reference sequence). The CDR3 nucleotides read TGCAGTGGCCGGCGGGGCGGGCTCACAGATACGCAGTATTTT. As protein: CSGRRGGLTDTQYF.

The gene calls are TRBV20-1 and TRBJ2-7; TRBD2 aligns across 7 bases. The V segment lost 6 bases and the J segment 2 bases; nucleotides outside the gene matches: 7. CDR1 is DFQATT, CDR2 SNEGSKA, per germline (reference sequence). This CDR3 has 13 amino acids. The DNA for the CDR3 is TGCAGTGCGGGGAGGGGAGGCCCCTACGAGCAGTACTTC. Translation gives CSAGRGGPYEQYF.